Given below is one T cell receptor (beta chain) in context. This specimen comes from a study of cytomegalovirus exposure and HLA in healthy donors. Losses at the gene ends were 5 bases for V and 0 bases for J; bases not matched to a gene: 9. CDR3 length: 18 residues. CDR1 and CDR2 from the germline V gene are LNHDA and SQIVND (reference sequence). PCR used 60 Vbeta primers and 13 Jbeta primers. The table came from immunoSEQ multiplex PCR; TCRdb's copy has only in-frame clones and leaves some out. The top ten clones hold 0.63% of a sample with approximately 220,000 clones, 76% of them seen once. The clonotype was recovered from a young man in good health and CMV-seronegative. The specimen sequenced was PBMCs. The rearrangement uses TRBV19 and TRBJ2-6; 8 bases map to TRBD1. CDR3 sequence (DNA): TGTGCCAGTAGTGCCAGGACAGGGTTCCTCTCTGGGGCCAACGTCCTGACTTTC. This encodes CASSARTGFLSGANVLTF.